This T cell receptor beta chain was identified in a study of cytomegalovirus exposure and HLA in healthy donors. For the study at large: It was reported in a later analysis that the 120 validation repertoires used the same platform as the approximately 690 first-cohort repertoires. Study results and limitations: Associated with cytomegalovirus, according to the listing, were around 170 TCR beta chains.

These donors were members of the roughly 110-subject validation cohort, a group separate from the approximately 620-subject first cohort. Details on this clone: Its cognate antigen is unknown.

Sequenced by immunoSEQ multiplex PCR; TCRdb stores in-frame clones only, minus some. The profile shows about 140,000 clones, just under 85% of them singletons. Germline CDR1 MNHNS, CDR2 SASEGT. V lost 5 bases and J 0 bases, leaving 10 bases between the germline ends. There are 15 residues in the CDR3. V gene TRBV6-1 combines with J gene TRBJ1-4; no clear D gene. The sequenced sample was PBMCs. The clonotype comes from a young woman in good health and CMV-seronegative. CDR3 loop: CASSRRPTTNEKLFF. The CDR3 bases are TGTGCCAGCAGTAGGAGACCTACAACTAATGAAAAACTGTTTTTT.